One sample yielded the 17 T cell receptor beta chains listed below, sequenced in a study of cytomegalovirus exposure and HLA in healthy donors. The PCR had 60 Vbeta and 13 Jbeta primers. This table comes from immunoSEQ multiplex PCR, and its TCRdb copy is limited to in-frame clones, with some not included. Of about 150,000 clones in the sample, roughly 80% are singletons; the top ten hold roughly 4.2%. The source material was PBMCs. These receptors were taken from a middle-aged woman in good health and CMV-seronegative.

This clone was recorded only once. V usage is TRBV7-2 and J usage is TRBJ2-3; 9 bases agree with TRBD2. The germline gives CDR1 SGHTA, CDR2 FQGNSA. Trimming cost V 1 base and J 3 bases; bases outside gene matches: 8. The CDR3 spans 17 residues. Here the CDR3 reads CASSLGERGVGTDTQYF. Written as DNA, the CDR3 is TGTGCCAGCAGCTTAGGGGAGCGGGGGGTTGGAACAGATACGCAGTATTTT.

The gene calls are TRBV11-2 and TRBJ2-3, with D hard to call. This CDR3 is built from 14 residues. Germline V gives CDR1 SGHAT, CDR2 FQNNGV. The V and J ends lost 2 bases and 5 bases respectively, with 11 bases between them. The CDR3 here is CASSLNSAQDTQYF. Here the CDR3 DNA reads TGTGCCAGCAGCTTAAACTCTGCTCAAGATACGCAGTATTTT.

This chain uses TRBV5-8 with TRBJ2-5; maybe TRBD1 (6 bases). The germline gives CDR1 SGHTS, CDR2 YDEGEE. This CDR3 has 15 residues. The germline V and J ends were trimmed by 0 bases and 2 bases, with 11 bases remaining between them. The CDR3 coding sequence is TGTGCCAGCAGCTTGGAGAGTAGGGGGCAAGAGACCCAGTACTTC. Translating it yields CASSLESRGQETQYF.

The gene calls are TRBV10-3 and TRBJ2-7; 9 positions agree with TRBD1. Trimming took 7 bases from V and 2 from J; bases not matched to a gene: 6. Germline V lookup: CDR1 ENHRY, CDR2 SYGVKD. The CDR3 has 14 residues. Here the CDR3 reads CAITSGTGPYEQYF. Here the CDR3 DNA reads TGTGCCATCACCAGTGGGACAGGGCCCTACGAGCAGTACTTC.

V usage is TRBV7-8 and J usage is TRBJ2-3, with D uncertain. V was shortened by 5 bases and J by 4 bases, with 7 bases between the two germline ends. From germline, CDR1 is SGHVS and CDR2 FQNEAQ. There are 12 residues in the CDR3. This chain's CDR3 is CASSPRSDTQYF. In DNA form, the CDR3 reads TGTGCCAGCAGCCCTAGGTCAGATACGCAGTATTTT.

This clone was seen a few times. The chain links TRBV19 to TRBJ1-6; 9 bases match TRBD1. The length of the CDR3 is 21 residues. Germline CDR1 LNHDA, CDR2 SQIVND (reference sequence). V gave up 7 bases and J gave up 0 bases; unmatched junction bases: 19. The CDR3 nucleotides read TGTGCCAGTACCCTGCGGGGGGCGGACAGGGGCTCCCACTCCTATAATTCACCCCTCCACTTT. Its protein product is CASTLRGADRGSHSYNSPLHF.

This clone was seen only once. This chain connects TRBV2 to TRBJ2-3, with a tentative D call TRBD2 (6 bases). The CDR3 extends over 15 amino acids. V lost 8 bases to trimming and J lost 2 bases, with 17 bases between them. The germline CDR1 and CDR2 sequences are SNHLY and FYNNEI. The CDR3 DNA reads TGTGCCAGCGCCAGGGCGGGAATAAACACAGATACGCAGTATTTT. Its protein is CASARAGINTDTQYF.

The V call is TRBV30, the J call TRBJ2-5; the D gene is possibly TRBD1 (6 bases). The J call is uncertain, as TRBJ2-7 better fits the DNA end. There are 14 residues in the CDR3. The germline CDR1 and CDR2 sequences are GTSNPN and SVGIG (reference sequence). The CDR3 DNA reads TGTGCCTGTTTCCCAGGGGCTTTTTCCTACGAGCAGTACTTC. Its translation: CACFPGAFSYEQYF.

The chain joins TRBV7-9 to TRBJ1-1; weak D call: TRBD1 (5 bases). The CDR3 loop spans 17 amino acids. Germline loops: CDR1 SEHNR, CDR2 FQNEAQ (reference sequence). V was clipped by 1 base and J by 1 base, with 16 bases between them. The CDR3 protein is CASSLGTVGGTNTEAFF. The CDR3 coding sequence is TGTGCCAGCAGCTTAGGAACCGTAGGCGGGACGAACACTGAAGCTTTCTTT.

The chain combines TRBV7-8 with TRBJ1-5; TRBD1 might be the D (5 bases). The CDR3 spans 14 residues. V shed 5 bases and J shed 2 bases, with 10 bases lying between them. Germline loops: CDR1 SGHVS, CDR2 FQNEAQ. The chain's CDR3 is CASSIMTGNQPQHF. CDR3 bases: TGTGCCAGCAGCATAATGACAGGCAATCAGCCCCAGCATTTT. Filled out from reference TRBV7-8 and TRBJ1-5, the complete variable domain reads GAGVSQSPRYKVAKRGQDVALRCDPISGHVSLFWYQQALGQGPEFLTYFQNEAQLDKSGLPSDRFFAERPEGSVSTLKIQRTQQEDSAVYLCASSIMTGNQPQHFGDGTRLSIL.

This clone has more than one count but fewer than ten. The V and J genes are TRBV2 and TRBJ2-2; TRBD2 aligns across 13 bases. Per germline, CDR1 SNHLY and CDR2 FYNNEI. Trimming at V came to 6 bases and at J to 2 bases, leaving 0 bases not matched to a gene. This CDR3 is built from 15 residues. CDR3: CASRGLAGNTGELFF. CDR3 bases: TGTGCCAGCAGGGGACTAGCGGGAAACACCGGGGAGCTGTTTTTT.

This chain connects TRBV2 to TRBJ1-5, with D perhaps matching TRBD1 (5 bases). The CDR3 is made up of 14 amino acids. V was shortened by 4 bases and J by 4 bases, with 11 bases between the two germline ends. Germline V gene sequence: CDR1 SNHLY, CDR2 FYNNEI. CDR3 in amino acids: CASSGKTVNQPQHF. For the CDR3, the DNA is TGTGCCAGCAGTGGCAAGACAGTTAATCAGCCCCAGCATTTT.

This rearrangement joins TRBV5-1 to TRBJ1-3, with D perhaps matching TRBD1 (5 bases). Trimming cost V 2 bases and J 1 base, with 7 bases left between them. The CDR3 has 14 amino acids. Germline V gives CDR1 SGHRS, CDR2 YFSETQ. The CDR3 coding sequence is TGCGCCAGCAGCTTACAGGAATCTGGAAACACCATATATTTT. It is translated as CASSLQESGNTIYF.

The rearrangement links TRBV18 to TRBJ1-5; 8 bases are a match to TRBD1. Germline V CDR1 and CDR2: KGHSH, LQKENI. CDR3 length equals 15 residues. V was pared by 2 bases and J by 7 bases, with 7 bases of the junction left unmatched. For the CDR3, the DNA is TGTGCCAGCTCACCAATGGACAGGGCCGGACAGCCCCAGCATTTT. Translation gives CASSPMDRAGQPQHF.

The chain links TRBV5-6 to TRBJ1-5, with D uncertain. Germline loops: CDR1 SGHDT, CDR2 YYEEEE. CDR3 size: 17 residues. V shed 2 bases and J shed 0 bases, with 15 bases lying between them. In DNA form, the CDR3 reads TGTGCCAGCAGCTTTTGGCGAGGACGGGATAGCAATCAGCCCCAGCATTTT. This sequence encodes CASSFWRGRDSNQPQHF.

V and J are TRBV6-5 and TRBJ2-7; a possible D gene is TRBD2 (6 bases). The germline CDR1 and CDR2 sequences are MNHEY and SVGAGI. V was cut by 8 bases and J by 4 bases, with 18 bases left in between. This CDR3 has 14 residues. The CDR3, as DNA: TGTGCCAGCCAACGTCGGCGGGAAGCTTACGAGCAGTACTTC. As protein: CASQRRREAYEQYF.

The V and J genes are TRBV6-5 and TRBJ1-1; D remains unclear. Per the germline V gene, CDR1 is MNHEY and CDR2 is SVGAGI. The V and J ends lost 2 bases and 5 bases respectively, with 9 bases between them. The CDR3 has 13 amino acids. CDR3 sequence reads: CASSYGSRTEAFF. DNA of the CDR3: TGTGCCAGCAGTTACGGGTCGAGGACTGAAGCTTTCTTT.